These T cell receptor beta chains were read from a single sample in a study of T cells in localized non-small cell lung cancer. The assay was immunoSEQ multiplex PCR, and TCRdb's table has in-frame clones only and misses some. The sample gives approximately 140,000 clones, around 90% of which show up once; around 1.5% is in the top ten. Sequenced material: peripheral blood, taken before any cancer treatment. The receptors derive from a female donor over 55 with stage I lung adenocarcinoma. CDR3s include the opening cysteine and the closing phenylalanine or tryptophan. The D gene is left open where the match is weak. Some rows have no size entry. The others give once, few or many, or a class for an expanded clone.

v_call	j_call	clone_size	d_call	cdr3_aa	cdr3_nt
TRBV28	TRBJ1-4	NA	TRBD1	CASSRQGRANEKLFF	TGTGCCAGCAGCCGACAGGGTAGGGCCAATGAAAAACTGTTTTTT
TRBV2	TRBJ2-1	NA	TRBD1	CASSVRQGQYNEQFF	TGTGCCAGCAGTGTCAGACAGGGGCAATACAATGAGCAGTTCTTC
TRBV30	TRBJ1-1	few	NA	CAWKVSVNTEAFF	TGTGCCTGGAAGGTATCCGTGAACACTGAAGCTTTCTTT
TRBV19	TRBJ2-5	once	TRBD2	CASSPLAGAETQYF	TGTGCCAGTAGTCCCCTAGCGGGAGCAGAGACCCAGTACTTC
TRBV10-2	TRBJ2-5	NA	TRBD2	CASSGRTQETQYF	TGCGCCAGCAGCGGGAGGACTCAAGAGACCCAGTACTTC
TRBV9	TRBJ2-3	NA	TRBD2	CASSVGGTSGRTDTQYF	TGTGCCAGCAGCGTAGGTGGGACTAGCGGACGCACAGATACGCAGTATTTT
TRBV19	TRBJ2-1	NA	TRBD2	CASMSTLGLADSYNEQFF	TGTGCCAGTATGTCAACTTTGGGACTAGCAGACTCCTACAATGAGCAGTTCTTC
TRBV18	TRBJ2-3	few	NA	CASSPATRADTQYF	TGTGCCAGCTCACCCGCGACTAGGGCAGATACGCAGTATTTT
TRBV5-4	TRBJ2-7	NA	TRBD1	CASSARGLAYEQYF	TGTGCCAGCAGCGCCAGGGGGCTCGCTTACGAGCAGTACTTC
TRBV19	TRBJ2-7	NA	TRBD1	CASSIQRTGIYEQYF	TGTGCCAGTAGTATCCAAAGGACAGGGATCTACGAGCAGTACTTC
TRBV6-5	TRBJ2-7	NA	TRBD1	CASSYLHRTGYEQYF	TGTGCCAGCAGTTACTTACACCGGACAGGCTACGAGCAGTACTTC
TRBV6-5	TRBJ2-7	few	TRBD2	CASRTSGTYEQYF	TGTGCCAGCAGGACTAGCGGGACCTACGAGCAGTACTTC
TRBV19	TRBJ1-5	NA	NA	CASSNGGLPTEQPQHF	TGTGCCAGTAGTAACGGAGGCCTCCCGACGGAACAGCCCCAGCATTTT
TRBV5-1	TRBJ2-6	NA	TRBD1	CASSLGGQGASGANVLTF	TGCGCCAGCAGCTTGGGTGGACAGGGGGCTTCTGGGGCCAACGTCCTGACTTTC
TRBV9	TRBJ1-2	NA	NA	CASSPTTTSNGYTF	TGTGCCAGCAGCCCGACGACTACTTCGAATGGCTACACCTTC
TRBV28	TRBJ2-1	NA	TRBD2	CASRGIGRDEQFF	TGTGCCAGCCGAGGGATTGGGAGGGATGAGCAGTTCTTC
TRBV5-1	TRBJ2-7	NA	TRBD2	CASSLAGGHYEQYF	TGCGCCAGCAGCTTAGCGGGGGGGCACTACGAGCAGTACTTC
TRBV28	TRBJ2-3	NA	NA	CASSFRSWSTQYF	TGTGCCAGCAGTTTTCGAAGTTGGAGTACGCAGTATTTT
TRBV10-1	TRBJ1-2	NA	NA	CASVVKNRELYGYTF	TGCGCCAGCGTGGTTAAAAACCGGGAATTATATGGCTACACCTTC
TRBV6-5	TRBJ2-1	NA	TRBD2	CASSKEAGPYNEQFF	TGTGCCAGCAGTAAGGAAGCGGGACCCTACAATGAGCAGTTCTTC
TRBV5-4	TRBJ2-7	NA	TRBD1	CASSLPGQGINEQYF	TGTGCCAGCAGCTTGCCGGGACAGGGAATCAACGAGCAGTACTTC
TRBV5-6	TRBJ2-2	NA	NA	CASSLFWNTGELFF	TGTGCCAGCAGCTTGTTTTGGAACACCGGGGAGCTGTTTTTT
TRBV6-5	TRBJ2-4	NA	NA	CASSPGPNIQYF	TGTGCCAGCAGCCCGGGACCAAACATTCAGTACTTC
TRBV28	TRBJ1-2	NA	NA	CAIPRGLYGYTF	TGTGCCATCCCCAGGGGACTTTATGGCTACACCTTC
TRBV15	TRBJ2-3	NA	TRBD2	CATSRDYSGTRKDTQYF	TGTGCCACCAGCAGAGATTACTCCGGGACTAGAAAGGATACGCAGTATTTT
TRBV10-3	TRBJ1-4	NA	NA	CAIRRKDILEKLFF	TGTGCCATCAGGCGCAAGGATATATTAGAAAAACTGTTTTTT
TRBV2	TRBJ2-1	NA	NA	CASSELPGQSYNEQFF	TGTGCCAGCAGTGAACTCCCGGGCCAGTCCTACAATGAGCAGTTCTTC
TRBV7-6	TRBJ2-2	NA	NA	CASSFGLLGGTGELFF	TGTGCCAGCAGCTTCGGACTGTTGGGCGGGACCGGGGAGCTGTTTTTT
TRBV5-4	TRBJ1-2	NA	NA	CASSPDGGSYGYTF	TGTGCCAGCAGCCCGGATGGGGGAAGCTATGGCTACACCTTC
TRBV5-1	TRBJ2-7	NA	NA	CASSSQGIPYEQYF	TGCGCCAGCAGCTCACAGGGAATCCCCTACGAGCAGTACTTC
TRBV5-1	TRBJ2-7	NA	NA	CASSLVMRGGIYEQYF	TGCGCCAGCAGCTTGGTGATGCGGGGCGGGATCTACGAGCAGTACTTC
TRBV18	TRBJ2-1	NA	TRBD1	CASSVGQGWVNEQFF	TGTGCCAGCTCGGTGGGACAGGGTTGGGTCAATGAGCAGTTCTTC
TRBV5-8	TRBJ2-1	NA	TRBD2	CASHTREGSGNEQFF	TGTGCCAGCCACACCCGGGAGGGTAGCGGTAATGAGCAGTTCTTC
TRBV19	TRBJ2-2	NA	NA	CASSPGLGELFF	TGTGCCAGTAGCCCCGGTCTCGGGGAGCTGTTTTTT
TRBV10-3	TRBJ1-4	NA	NA	CATLGPPSNEKLFF	TGTGCCACTTTAGGACCTCCAAGTAATGAAAAACTGTTTTTT
TRBV6-1	TRBJ2-2	NA	TRBD2	CASTLAGDTGELFF	TGTGCCAGCACTCTAGCGGGCGACACCGGGGAGCTGTTTTTT
TRBV6-6	TRBJ1-5	NA	NA	CASSSLMGDQPQHF	TGTGCCAGCAGTTCACTGATGGGGGATCAGCCCCAGCATTTT
TRBV9	TRBJ1-3	NA	NA	CASSVRGGQGNTIYF	TGTGCCAGCAGCGTCCGAGGGGGGCAGGGGAACACCATATATTTT
TRBV5-4	TRBJ2-7	NA	TRBD2	CASSSDPGLAGGREYF	TGTGCCAGCAGCTCTGACCCGGGACTAGCGGGAGGGAGGGAGTACTTC
TRBV18	TRBJ1-2	NA	TRBD1	CASSPPDRGNYGYTF	TGTGCCAGCTCACCACCGGACAGGGGCAACTATGGCTACACCTTC
TRBV7-8	TRBJ2-1	NA	NA	CASSFNTNEQFF	TGTGCCAGCAGCTTTAACACGAATGAGCAGTTCTTC
TRBV2	TRBJ2-3	NA	NA	CASSVGRGADTQYF	TGTGCCAGCAGTGTGGGCAGGGGTGCGGATACGCAGTATTTT
TRBV5-8	TRBJ2-1	NA	TRBD1	CASSQGGTGENEQFF	TGTGCCAGCAGCCAAGGAGGGACAGGGGAGAATGAGCAGTTCTTC
TRBV13	TRBJ2-3	NA	NA	CASKGWRAGGGTDTQYF	TGTGCCAGTAAGGGGTGGCGGGCTGGTGGTGGCACAGATACGCAGTATTTT
TRBV9	TRBJ2-1	NA	NA	CASSARQGLVDEQFF	TGTGCCAGCAGCGCTCGCCAGGGGTTGGTCGATGAGCAGTTCTTC
TRBV28	TRBJ2-1	once	TRBD1	CASRSLRQGGSNEQFF	TGTGCCAGCAGGTCTCTAAGACAGGGGGGTAGCAATGAGCAGTTCTTC
TRBV27	TRBJ2-1	NA	TRBD1	CASSPRTGALEQFF	TGTGCCAGCAGTCCTCGGACAGGGGCTCTTGAGCAGTTCTTC
TRBV2	TRBJ1-6	NA	NA	CASSQGPLMALHF	TGTGCCAGCAGTCAGGGTCCCTTGATGGCCCTCCACTTT